This passage covers 16 T cell receptor beta chains from one sample sequenced in a study of shared clonotypes between healthy human individuals. Data came from immunoSEQ multiplex PCR; TCRdb stores just in-frame clones and leaves some out. This sample has 2 million to 2.5 million clones, with 85% to 95% found just once. The specimen sequenced was naive CD4+ T cells from PBMCs. Subset: CD45RA+ positively selected. These receptors were collected from a man aged 18 to 30 in good health. Some clones in this sample may be carry-over from other donors' samples.

The rearrangement uses TRBV15 and TRBJ1-5; unclear D gene. V lost 6 bases to trimming and J lost 2 bases, with 14 bases between them. CDR1 and CDR2 from the germline V gene are LNHNV and YYDKDF (reference sequence). The CDR3 runs to 15 residues. This CDR3 reads CATSKAEFGNQPQHF. In DNA form, the CDR3 reads TGTGCCACCAGTAAGGCGGAGTTTGGCAATCAGCCCCAGCATTTT.

V and J are TRBV5-1 and TRBJ2-5; maybe TRBD1 (5 bases). This CDR3 is 16 amino acids long. Germline CDR1 is SGHRS and CDR2 is YFSETQ. V gave up 2 bases and J gave up 5 bases, with 19 bases separating them. CDR3 bases: TGCGCCAGCAGCTTTGGCGCCAGGGCGGCGTTCGAGACCCAGTACTTC. It encodes CASSFGARAAFETQYF.

Notes on this clone: Other DNA sequences in this specimen translate into the identical CDR3. The genes are TRBV6-1 and TRBJ2-3, with 13 bases identical to TRBD2. Trimming at V came to 4 bases and at J to 5 bases, leaving 6 bases not matched to a gene. Looked up from germline, CDR1 is MNHNS and CDR2 is SASEGT. The CDR3 is made up of 16 amino acids. In nucleotides, the CDR3 is TGTGCCAGCAGTGGAGGACTAGCGGGAGTGGGAGATACGCAGTATTTT. This sequence encodes CASSGGLAGVGDTQYF.

This clone was recorded once. V usage is TRBV11-2 and J usage is TRBJ1-1; TRBD1 matches 7 bases. CDR3 length: 15 amino acids. Losses at the gene ends were 6 bases for V and 6 bases for J; bases not matched to a gene: 13. Germline V lookup: CDR1 SGHAT, CDR2 FQNNGV. The CDR3 sequence: CASRKQGIESAEAFF. CDR3 DNA: TGTGCCAGCAGAAAACAGGGGATTGAGTCGGCTGAAGCTTTCTTT.

The CDR3 protein is CASNDIGRMETEAFF. CDR3 bases: TGTGCCAGCAACGATATCGGGAGGATGGAAACTGAAGCTTTCTTT. This chain links TRBV5-6 with TRBJ1-1, with D uncertain. Looked up from germline, CDR1 is SGHDT and CDR2 is YYEEEE. The CDR3 covers 15 residues. Trimming cost V 6 bases and J 5 bases, with 20 bases left between them. Looking up the rest from reference TRBV5-6 and TRBJ1-1 gives the full variable domain: DAGVTQSPTHLIKTRGQQVTLRCSPKSGHDTVSWYQQALGQGPQFIFQYYEEEERQRGNFPDRFSGHQFPNYSSELNVNALLLGDSALYLCASNDIGRMETEAFFGQGTRLTVV.

This chain connects TRBV6-4 to TRBJ1-2; D remains unclear. This CDR3 region has 15 residues. V lost 4 bases, J lost 4 bases, and 16 bases lay in between. CDR1 and CDR2 (germline): MRHNA, SNTAGT. In nucleotides, the CDR3 is TGTGCCAGCAGTGCTCACCCCGCAGCATCCTATGGCTACACCTTC. This encodes CASSAHPAASYGYTF.

The gene calls are TRBV19 and TRBJ2-7; TRBD1 agrees at 8 bases. V dropped 1 base and J dropped 7; count of bases not matched to a gene: 6. The CDR3 runs 14 residues. Germline-derived CDR1 and CDR2 are LNHDA and SQIVND (reference sequence). DNA of the CDR3: TGTGCCAGTAGTATAGGACAGGGGACCTGGGAGCAGTACTTC. Protein: CASSIGQGTWEQYF.

This clone was picked up one time. This rearrangement joins TRBV5-1 to TRBJ2-7, with 7 bases matching TRBD1. Germline V gives CDR1 SGHRS, CDR2 YFSETQ. CDR3 length: 18 amino acids. J gave up 4 bases and V 1 base, and 17 bases lay outside the gene matches. The CDR3 DNA sequence: TGCGCCAGCAGCTTGACGAGGTGGGGGAACAGGGGAATATACGAGCAGTACTTC. Protein product: CASSLTRWGNRGIYEQYF.

The chain couples TRBV5-1 to TRBJ2-3, with a tentative D call TRBD2 (5 bases). Between the trimmed V and J ends, which lost 4 bases and 2 bases, there was a span of 17 bases. This CDR3 contains 16 residues. Germline CDR1 SGHRS, CDR2 YFSETQ. CDR3 bases: TGCGCCAGCAGCCCTCGTCCAGCGGCAATCACAGATACGCAGTATTTT. Translated: CASSPRPAAITDTQYF.

V is TRBV7-9 and J is TRBJ1-3, with 7 bases fitting TRBD1. The CDR3 has 16 residues. Trimming cost V 5 bases and J 4 bases; bases outside gene matches: 11. Germline loops: CDR1 SEHNR, CDR2 FQNEAQ (reference sequence). The CDR3 coding sequence is TGTGCCAGCAGCCCGAGACAGGGTGGTGGGGGAAACACCATATATTTT. Its translation is CASSPRQGGGGNTIYF. Drawing the rest from reference TRBV7-9 and TRBJ1-3, the complete variable domain is DTGVSQNPRHKITKRGQNVTFRCDPISEHNRLYWYRQTLGQGPEFLTYFQNEAQLEKSRLLSDRFSAERPKGSFSTLEIQRTEQGDSAMYLCASSPRQGGGGNTIYFGEGSWLTVV.

This sequence joins TRBV19 and TRBJ1-5, with D possibly matching TRBD1 (5 bases). The germline V and J ends were trimmed by 2 bases and 9 bases, with 8 bases remaining between them. The CDR3 is 12 amino acids. Looked up from germline, CDR1 is LNHDA and CDR2 is SQIVND (reference sequence). For the CDR3, the DNA is TGTGCCAGTAGTATAATGGGGGGGCCCCAGCATTTT. Translation gives CASSIMGGPQHF.

About this clone: The same CDR3 also results from other DNA sequences found in this sample. The J gene is TRBJ2-1, the V gene TRBV11-2; no definite D call. The CDR3 has 15 amino acids. The germline V gene has CDR1 SGHAT and CDR2 FQNNGV. The V gene lost 1 base and the J gene lost 0 bases, with 7 bases spanning the gap. This CDR3 is CASSLVGGSYNEQFF. DNA for the CDR3: TGTGCCAGCAGCTTAGTTGGCGGCTCCTACAATGAGCAGTTCTTC.

The V call is TRBV27, the J call TRBJ1-1; unclear D gene. Trimming shortened V by 5 bases and J by 1 base, and 11 bases separated the two germline ends. Germline V CDR1 and CDR2: MNHEY, SMNVEV (reference sequence). The CDR3 covers 14 residues. The CDR3 is CASSPETPNTEAFF. The CDR3 nucleotides read TGTGCCAGCAGTCCCGAGACCCCGAACACTGAAGCTTTCTTT.

The chain has TRBV30 and TRBJ2-5; unclear D gene. The CDR3 covers 16 residues. Trimming shortened V by 0 bases and J by 1 base, and 15 bases separated the two germline ends. Per germline, CDR1 GTSNPN and CDR2 SVGIG (reference sequence). CDR3 sequence (DNA): TGTGCCTGGAGTGTAAACTTGGGCAGGCTCCAAGAGACCCAGTACTTC. This translates into CAWSVNLGRLQETQYF.

Only one count was recorded for this clone. The chain recombines TRBV2 with TRBJ2-1, with D tentatively TRBD2 (6 bases). CDR1 is SNHLY and CDR2 is FYNNEI in the germline V gene. This CDR3 region has 13 residues. Trimming removed 6 bases from V and 15 bases from J, with 21 bases in between. This CDR3 is CASSLNGPMEGFF. CDR3 DNA: TGTGCCAGCAGCCTAAACGGGCCAATGGAGGGGTTCTTC.

The chain recombines TRBV19 with TRBJ1-4; no reliable D call. V lost 3 bases to trimming and J lost 7 bases, with 15 bases between them. Per germline, CDR1 LNHDA and CDR2 SQIVND (reference sequence). CDR3 size: 15 residues. The CDR3 DNA is TGTGCCAGTAGTATTGGGTCCATACGAAGTGAAAAACTGTTTTTT. Protein product: CASSIGSIRSEKLFF.